The T cell receptor (beta chain) described here comes from a study of OX40 agonist ivuxolimab in advanced cancers. For the study at large: A history of anti-PD-1, anti-PD-L1 or anti-CTLA-4 therapy was acceptable, and about 40% had some.

Trimming took 3 bases from V and 2 from J, leaving 17 bases between them. Germline CDR1 LNHDA, CDR2 SQIVND (reference sequence). The CDR3 extends over 17 amino acids. Study-level results: Clones of CD4+ and CD8+ blood T cells grew by week 6 at doses of 0.1 to 3.0 mg/kg. On average, a greater number of expanded clones characterised CD8+ T cells relative to CD4+.

Note on this clone: Its antigen is undetermined.

The data were produced by immunoSEQ multiplex PCR, yet TCRdb's version contains in-frame clones alone and is incomplete. The profile shows over 60,000 clones, about four fifths of them singletons. The receptor's source is an adult with an advanced solid tumor such as melanoma, head and neck, liver or kidney cancer. The chain carries TRBV19 and TRBJ1-3, with a weak D call TRBD1 (5 bases). Source: CD4+ or CD8+ T cells sorted from blood, taken in a trial of the OX40 agonist ivuxolimab. This CDR3 reads CASSISPGNVAGNTIYF. The CDR3 DNA sequence: TGTGCCAGTAGTATTTCGCCAGGGAATGTCGCTGGAAACACCATATATTTT.